This T cell receptor beta chain was obtained from a study of beta chain features in type 1 diabetes. The study's findings and limits: Reads derived from cDNA could over-represent cells showing high TCR expression. Patients with Type 1 diabetes showed moderately but significantly shorter TCRB CDR3s in all four CD4+ subsets.

Expressed TCRB transcripts got sequenced, as all isolated RNA was reverse transcribed. Profiled with immunoSEQ multiplex PCR; TCRdb holds only in-frame clones, not every one. The data contain under 900,000 clones, under 20% of them seen just once; the ten biggest clones take up around 0.02%. This clone came up a few times. As yet, its antigen is unknown. CDR3 length: 14 amino acids. Between the trimmed V and J ends, which lost 0 bases and 6 bases, there was a span of 13 bases. Germline V CDR1 and CDR2: SGHRS, YFSETQ. The authors sorted CD4+ naive, central memory, regulatory and stem cell-like memory cells via CD45RO/CCR7/CD25/CD127/CD95/CD27. Over 95% purity was reached by all sorted populations.

Material: naive CD4+ T cells from blood. The TCR was taken from a woman aged 18-30 years in good health. The chain links TRBV5-1 to TRBJ2-7; maybe TRBD1 (5 bases). CDR3 protein: CASSLASAGLEQYF. The CDR3 DNA sequence: TGCGCCAGCAGCTTGGCCAGTGCAGGGCTCGAGCAGTACTTC. Full variable domain (rest looked up from reference TRBV5-1 and TRBJ2-7): KAGVTQTPRYLIKTRGQQVTLSCSPISGHRSVSWYQQTPGQGLQFLFEYFSETQRNKGNFPGRFSGRQFSNSRSEMNVSTLELGDSALYLCASSLASAGLEQYFGPGTRLTVT.